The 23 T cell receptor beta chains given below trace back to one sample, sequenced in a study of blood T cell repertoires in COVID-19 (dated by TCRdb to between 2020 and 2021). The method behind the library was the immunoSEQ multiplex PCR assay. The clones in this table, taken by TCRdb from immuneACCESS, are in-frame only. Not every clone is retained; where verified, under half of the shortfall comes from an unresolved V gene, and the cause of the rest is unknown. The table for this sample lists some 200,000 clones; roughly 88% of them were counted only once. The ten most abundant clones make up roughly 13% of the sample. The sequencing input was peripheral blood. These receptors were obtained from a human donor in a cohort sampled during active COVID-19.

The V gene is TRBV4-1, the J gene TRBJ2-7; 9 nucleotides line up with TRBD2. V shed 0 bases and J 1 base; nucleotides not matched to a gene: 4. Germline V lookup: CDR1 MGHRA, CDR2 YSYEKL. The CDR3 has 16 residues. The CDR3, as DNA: TGCGCCAGCAGCCAAGAAAGGGCGGGAGGGTCCTACGAGCAGTACTTC. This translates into CASSQERAGGSYEQYF.

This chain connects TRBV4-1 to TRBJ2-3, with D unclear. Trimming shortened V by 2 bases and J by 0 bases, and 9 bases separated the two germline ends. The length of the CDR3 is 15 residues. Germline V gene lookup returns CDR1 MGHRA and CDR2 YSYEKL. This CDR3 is CASSQRVLSTDTQYF. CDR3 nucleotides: TGCGCCAGCAGCCAACGGGTTCTTAGCACAGATACGCAGTATTTT.

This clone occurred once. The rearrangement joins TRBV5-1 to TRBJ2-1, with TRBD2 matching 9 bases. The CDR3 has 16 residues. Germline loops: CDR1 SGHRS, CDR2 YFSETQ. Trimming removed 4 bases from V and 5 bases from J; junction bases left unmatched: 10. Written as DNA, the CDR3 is TGCGCCAGCAGCCTCTTAGCGGGAGTTGCAAACAATGAGCAGTTCTTC. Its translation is CASSLLAGVANNEQFF.

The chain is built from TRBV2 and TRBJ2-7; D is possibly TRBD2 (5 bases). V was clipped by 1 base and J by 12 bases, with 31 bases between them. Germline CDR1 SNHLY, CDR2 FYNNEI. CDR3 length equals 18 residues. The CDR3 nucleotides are TGTGCCAGCAGTGAAGGCCCATCGTGGGAGTCCGTAGTTCCGCGTCCGTACTTC. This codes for CASSEGPSWESVVPRPYF.

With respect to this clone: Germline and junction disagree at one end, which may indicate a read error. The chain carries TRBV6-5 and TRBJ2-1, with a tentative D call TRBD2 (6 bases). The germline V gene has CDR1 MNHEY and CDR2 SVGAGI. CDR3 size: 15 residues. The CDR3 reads CASSDSGETYNEQFF. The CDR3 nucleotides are TGTGCCAGCAGTGACTCGGGAGAAACTTACAATGAGCAGTTCTTC.

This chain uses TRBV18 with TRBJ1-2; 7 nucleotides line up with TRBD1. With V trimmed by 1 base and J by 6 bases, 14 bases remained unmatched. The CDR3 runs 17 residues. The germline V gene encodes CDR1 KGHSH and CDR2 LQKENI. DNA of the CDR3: TGTGCCAGCTCACCACTTGAAGGAAAACAGGGGACGGATGGCTACACCTTC. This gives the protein CASSPLEGKQGTDGYTF.

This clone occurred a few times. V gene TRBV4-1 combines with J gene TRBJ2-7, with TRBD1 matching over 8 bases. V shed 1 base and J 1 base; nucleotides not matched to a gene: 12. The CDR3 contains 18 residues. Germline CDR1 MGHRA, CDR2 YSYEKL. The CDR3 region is CASSQAQTGQGRSYEQYF. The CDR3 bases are TGCGCCAGCAGCCAAGCCCAGACTGGACAGGGAAGGTCCTACGAGCAGTACTTC.

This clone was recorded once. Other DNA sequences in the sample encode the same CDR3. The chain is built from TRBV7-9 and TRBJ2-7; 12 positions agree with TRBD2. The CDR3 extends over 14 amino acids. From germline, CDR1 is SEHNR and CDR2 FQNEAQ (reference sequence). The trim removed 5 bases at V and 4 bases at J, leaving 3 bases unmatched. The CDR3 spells CASSPTSGSYEQYF. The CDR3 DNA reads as TGTGCCAGCAGCCCGACTAGCGGGAGTTACGAGCAGTACTTC.

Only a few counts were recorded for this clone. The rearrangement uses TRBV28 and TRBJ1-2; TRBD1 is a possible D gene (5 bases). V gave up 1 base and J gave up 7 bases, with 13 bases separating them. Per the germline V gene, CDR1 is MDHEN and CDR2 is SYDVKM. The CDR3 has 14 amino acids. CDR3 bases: TGTGCCAGCAGTTTATTTGCAGGGTGGGGTGGCTACACCTTC. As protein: CASSLFAGWGGYTF.

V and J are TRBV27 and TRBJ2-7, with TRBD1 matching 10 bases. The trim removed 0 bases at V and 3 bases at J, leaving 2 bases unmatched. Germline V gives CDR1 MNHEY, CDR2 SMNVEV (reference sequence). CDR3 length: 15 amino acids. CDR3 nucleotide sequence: TGTGCCAGCAGTTTATCCGGGACAGGGGTCTACGAGCAGTACTTC. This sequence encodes CASSLSGTGVYEQYF.

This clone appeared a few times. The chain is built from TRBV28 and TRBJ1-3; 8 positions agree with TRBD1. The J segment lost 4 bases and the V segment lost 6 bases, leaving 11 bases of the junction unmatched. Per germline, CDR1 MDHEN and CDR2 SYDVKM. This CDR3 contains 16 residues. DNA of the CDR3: TGTGCCAGCAGGAAAATGGCCAGGGGGCTGGGAAACACCATATATTTT. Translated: CASRKMARGLGNTIYF.

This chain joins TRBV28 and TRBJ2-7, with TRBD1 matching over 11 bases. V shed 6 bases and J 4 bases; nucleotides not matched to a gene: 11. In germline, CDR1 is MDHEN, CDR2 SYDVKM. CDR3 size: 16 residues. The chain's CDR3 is CASRPTWTGGSYEQYF. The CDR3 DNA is TGTGCCAGCAGACCGACTTGGACAGGGGGCTCTTACGAGCAGTACTTC.

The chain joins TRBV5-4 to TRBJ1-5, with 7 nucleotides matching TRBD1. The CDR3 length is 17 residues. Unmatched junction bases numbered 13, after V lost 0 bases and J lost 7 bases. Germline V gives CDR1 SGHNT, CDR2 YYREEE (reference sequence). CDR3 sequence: CASSLAPWTGGIQPQHF. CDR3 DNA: TGTGCCAGCAGCTTGGCCCCCTGGACAGGAGGAATCCAGCCCCAGCATTTT.

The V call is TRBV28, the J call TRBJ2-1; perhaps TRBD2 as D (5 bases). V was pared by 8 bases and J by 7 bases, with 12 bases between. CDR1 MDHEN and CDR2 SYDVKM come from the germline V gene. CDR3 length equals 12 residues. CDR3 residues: CASGLGRNEQFF. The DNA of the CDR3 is TGTGCCAGCGGACTTGGACGGAATGAGCAGTTCTTC.

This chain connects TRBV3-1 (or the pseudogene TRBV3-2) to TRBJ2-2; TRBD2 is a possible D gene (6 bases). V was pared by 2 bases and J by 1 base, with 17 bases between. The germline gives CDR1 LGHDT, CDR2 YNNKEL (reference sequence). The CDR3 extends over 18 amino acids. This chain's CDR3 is CASSQRPGLARNTGELFF. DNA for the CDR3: TGTGCCAGCAGCCAAAGACCGGGGCTAGCGAGGAACACCGGGGAGCTGTTTTTT.

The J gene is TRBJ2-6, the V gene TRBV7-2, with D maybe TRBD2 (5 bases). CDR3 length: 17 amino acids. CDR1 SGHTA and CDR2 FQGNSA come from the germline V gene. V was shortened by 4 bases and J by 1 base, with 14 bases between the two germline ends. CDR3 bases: TGTGCCAGCAGCTGGAATCAGAGGGTGTCTGGGGCCAACGTCCTGACTTTC. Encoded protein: CASSWNQRVSGANVLTF.

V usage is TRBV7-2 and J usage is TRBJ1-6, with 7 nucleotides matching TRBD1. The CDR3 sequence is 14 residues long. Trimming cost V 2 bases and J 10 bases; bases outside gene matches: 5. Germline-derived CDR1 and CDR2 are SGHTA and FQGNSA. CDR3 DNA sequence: TGTGCCAGCAGCTTAACTCAGGGGGGATCACCCCTCCACTTT. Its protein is CASSLTQGGSPLHF.

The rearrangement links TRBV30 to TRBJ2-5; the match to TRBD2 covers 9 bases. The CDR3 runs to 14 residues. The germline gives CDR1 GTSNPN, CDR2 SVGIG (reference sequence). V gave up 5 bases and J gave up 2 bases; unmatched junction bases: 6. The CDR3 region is CAWGKTSGQETQYF. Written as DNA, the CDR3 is TGTGCCTGGGGCAAGACTAGCGGACAAGAGACCCAGTACTTC.

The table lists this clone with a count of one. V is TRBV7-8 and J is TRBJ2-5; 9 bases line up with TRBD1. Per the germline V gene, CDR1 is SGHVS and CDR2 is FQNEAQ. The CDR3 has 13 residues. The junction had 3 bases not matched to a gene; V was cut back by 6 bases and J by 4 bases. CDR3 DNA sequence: TGTGCCAGCAGTGGGGACAGGGCAGAGACCCAGTACTTC. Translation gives CASSGDRAETQYF. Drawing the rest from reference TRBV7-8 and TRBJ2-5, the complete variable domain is GAGVSQSPRYKVAKRGQDVALRCDPISGHVSLFWYQQALGQGPEFLTYFQNEAQLDKSGLPSDRFFAERPEGSVSTLKIQRTQQEDSAVYLCASSGDRAETQYFGPGTRLLVL.

CDR3 amino acids: CASRWTSGTGELFF. As DNA, the CDR3 is TGTGCCAGTCGTTGGACTAGCGGCACCGGGGAGCTGTTTTTT. The chain links TRBV19 to TRBJ2-2, with 10 bases fitting TRBD2. J gave up 4 bases and V 8 bases, and 4 bases lay outside the gene matches. Per the germline V gene, CDR1 is LNHDA and CDR2 is SQIVND (reference sequence). The CDR3 has 14 residues.

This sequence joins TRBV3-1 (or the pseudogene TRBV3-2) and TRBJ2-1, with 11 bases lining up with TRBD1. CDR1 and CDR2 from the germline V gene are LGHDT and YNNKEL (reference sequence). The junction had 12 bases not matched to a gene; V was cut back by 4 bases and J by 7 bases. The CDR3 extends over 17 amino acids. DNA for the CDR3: TGTGCCAGCAGCCCCCATGCGGGACAGGGGGTGGGGAATGAGCAGTTCTTC. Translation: CASSPHAGQGVGNEQFF.

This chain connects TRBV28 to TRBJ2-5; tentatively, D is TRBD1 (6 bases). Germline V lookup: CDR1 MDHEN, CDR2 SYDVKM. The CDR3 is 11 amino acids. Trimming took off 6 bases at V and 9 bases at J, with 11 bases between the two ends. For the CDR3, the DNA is TGTGCCAGCAGCCTGGCAGGGGCCCAGTACTTC. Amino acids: CASSLAGAQYF.

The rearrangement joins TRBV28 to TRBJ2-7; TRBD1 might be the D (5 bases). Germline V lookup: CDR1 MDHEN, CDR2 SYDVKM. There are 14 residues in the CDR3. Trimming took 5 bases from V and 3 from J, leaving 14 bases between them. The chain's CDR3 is CASSPGSGIYEQYF. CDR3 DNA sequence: TGTGCCAGCAGTCCCGGGTCAGGGATCTACGAGCAGTACTTC.